This T cell receptor (beta chain) derives from a study of blood T cell repertoires in COVID-19 (dated by TCRdb to about 2020). Regarding the research as a whole: Collaborator samples came from the United States, Italy and Spain and covered acute and convalescent phases of COVID-19. Subjects who had been exposed to COVID-19, were actively infected with it, or had recovered from it provided the deeply sampled blood TCRbeta repertoires that made up the dataset. Where available, HLA class I and class II types were taken from metadata supplied by the sample provider and were not determined by assay-based typing. The repertoires were released in a freely available public database meant as a resource for research on the immune response to SARS-CoV-2. The samples were drawn from two sources: the first 160 participants of the ongoing ImmuneRACE study, and 1,254 subjects contributed by 6 global collaborators. Sample metadata almost always included a de-identified subject ID, COVID-19 status, age in years and sex. The material from the prospective study consisted of cDNA or gDNA derived from T cells, B-cell-depleted T cells, or PBMCs. General study outcomes and caveats: The quantity of clinical and demographic metadata differed by source and by participant and was supplied without curation.

Enrolling through a virtual design, the prospective study's participants ranged in age from roughly 18 to 89 years and lived across roughly 23 United States geographic areas. In the prospective study, cohorts were assigned on the basis of participant-reported clinical history obtained from a screening survey and a study questionnaire. Each participant in the prospective study had whole blood, serum and a nasopharyngeal or oropharyngeal swab collected by mobile phlebotomists. Prospective study participants could optionally give additional blood draws and questionnaires over a roughly two-month period. Before DNA extraction, prospective study blood samples were shipped either frozen or at room temperature. The CDR3 starts with the cysteine, ends with the phenylalanine, and has 14 residues. Just CDR3 DNA is preserved here, 42 bases in frame from base 1. V gives up 4 bases and J gives up 3 bases, and the segment between their germline ends measures 12 bases. The germline V gene gives CDR1 as SNHLY and CDR2 as FYNNEI.

Concerning this clone itself: Its antigen target is currently unknown. Per-nucleotide qualities are absent, and no much larger clonotype sits a single base away.

TCRbeta CDR3 regions were amplified from genomic DNA using the immunoSEQ Assay, a bias-controlled multiplex PCR. In the original analysis: Nucleated cell counts per sample were estimated from amplification of reference gene primers within the assay. To quantify the absolute abundance of each unique TCRbeta CDR3 rearrangement, sequence reads were collapsed and filtered. Productive Simpson clonality was computed per sample as the square root of Simpson's diversity index over productive rearrangements. TCRdb mirrors the immuneACCESS table, restricted to in-frame sequences. Some clones are absent from its copies; in checked studies, under half trace to an unresolved V gene, and the reason for the others is unknown. V, J and clone size were drawn from that table, and D and trimming were deduced from the DNA. The sample table shows about 250,000 clones, and around 87% are seen once. The ten largest clonotypes hold over 6% of the sample.

This sequence originates from a woman younger than 45 with acute COVID-19. Sequenced input: PBMCs or T cells enriched from blood (not recorded which). The chain is made from TRBV2 and TRBJ1-1; TRBD1 is perhaps the D gene, given 5 matching bases. The CDR3 here reads CASSVSGLHTEAFF. In nucleotides, the sequence is TGTGCCAGCAGTGTCTCGGGACTACACACTGAAGCTTTCTTT.